A single sample gave rise to the 20 T cell receptor beta chains below, sequenced in a study of OX40 agonist ivuxolimab in advanced cancers. Generated by immunoSEQ multiplex PCR, the TCRdb table keeps only in-frame clones and is missing some. This table holds 9,500 to 10,000 clones, over 65% found once. Sequencing was performed on CD4+ or CD8+ T cells sorted from blood, taken in a trial of the OX40 agonist ivuxolimab. The receptors were gathered from an adult with an advanced solid tumor such as melanoma, head and neck, liver or kidney cancer.

This clone appeared a single time. Germline is not matched at one junction end, which may reflect a read error. The rearrangement links TRBV4-1 to TRBJ2-7; TRBD1 matches at 11 bases. The CDR3 runs 15 residues. CDR1 and CDR2 from the germline V gene are MGHRA and YSYEKL. CDR3 sequence (DNA): TGTGCCAGCAGTACTGGGACAGGGGGCTCCTACGAGCAGTACTTC. Its translation: CASSTGTGGSYEQYF.

The J gene is TRBJ1-1, the V gene TRBV27, with 9 bases identical to TRBD1. With V trimmed by 3 bases and J by 6 bases, 5 bases remained unmatched. CDR1 is MNHEY, CDR2 SMNVEV, per germline (reference sequence). The CDR3 sequence is 14 residues long. The CDR3 DNA is TGTGCCAGCAGTTTGTCCGGGACAGGGTCTGAAGCTTTCTTT. This translates into CASSLSGTGSEAFF.

The table lists this clone with a count of one. The chain recombines TRBV27 with TRBJ2-5, with 9 bases that match TRBD2. The CDR3 covers 15 residues. Germline assignment: CDR1 MNHEY and CDR2 SMNVEV (reference sequence). V gave up 2 bases and J gave up 1 base; unmatched junction bases: 2. The CDR3 reads CASSLLAGIQETQYF. CDR3 DNA: TGTGCCAGCAGTTTACTAGCGGGAATCCAAGAGACCCAGTACTTC.

The chain links TRBV28 to TRBJ2-5; 7 bases fit TRBD2. The V segment lost 5 bases and the J segment 9 bases; nucleotides outside the gene matches: 15. The CDR3 runs to 15 residues. Per germline, CDR1 MDHEN and CDR2 SYDVKM. In DNA form, the CDR3 reads TGTGCCAGCAGTGGGAGGGAGACAGAGTTGTCATCCCAGTACTTC. Its protein is CASSGRETELSSQYF.

J is TRBJ2-5 and V is TRBV7-3; D may be TRBD1 (6 bases). V was clipped by 5 bases and J by 2 bases, with 18 bases between them. The CDR3 contains 16 residues. Germline V lookup: CDR1 SGHTA, CDR2 FQGTGA. This CDR3 is CASSPGVTGKQETQYF. As DNA, the CDR3 is TGTGCCAGCAGCCCTGGGGTTACAGGGAAGCAAGAGACCCAGTACTTC.

This clone was observed a few times. The chain joins TRBV9 to TRBJ2-5; D gene uncertain. CDR1 and CDR2 from the germline V gene are SGDLS and YYNGEE. Deletions cut 4 bases from V and 1 base from J, with 11 bases between. CDR3 length: 14 residues. The CDR3 region is CASSPPASQETQYF. The DNA of the CDR3 is TGTGCCAGCAGCCCCCCGGCCAGCCAAGAGACCCAGTACTTC.

The rearrangement links TRBV27 to TRBJ1-1; 7 positions match TRBD1. Unmatched junction bases numbered 3, after V lost 0 bases and J lost 5 bases. The CDR3 consists of 14 residues. The germline V gene encodes CDR1 MNHEY and CDR2 SMNVEV (reference sequence). This chain's CDR3 is CASSLSGGRTEAFF. The CDR3 DNA follows: TGTGCCAGCAGTTTATCAGGGGGCCGGACTGAAGCTTTCTTT.

The chain joins TRBV7-9 to TRBJ2-1; TRBD1 might be the D (6 bases). Looked up from germline, CDR1 is SEHNR and CDR2 is FQNEAQ (reference sequence). This CDR3 region has 17 residues. The V end was cut by 2 bases, the J end by 5 bases, with 19 bases between. DNA for the CDR3: TGTGCCAGCAGCTTACTGCCGGACCAGGGGAAACACAATGAGCAGTTCTTC. It codes for CASSLLPDQGKHNEQFF.

The chain employs TRBV11-2 and TRBJ1-1, with D maybe TRBD1 (5 bases). V dropped 4 bases and J dropped 4 bases, with 10 bases sitting between them. CDR3 size: 13 residues. The germline CDR1 and CDR2 sequences are SGHAT and FQNNGV. The CDR3 DNA is TGTGCCAGCAGCTCCAAGGGGATCACTGAAGCTTTCTTT. This gives the protein CASSSKGITEAFF.

V gene TRBV6-6 combines with J gene TRBJ2-7; the D is unclear. CDR3 length equals 11 residues. Trimming shortened V by 6 bases and J by 4 bases, and 7 bases separated the two germline ends. Germline CDR1 is MNHNY and CDR2 is SVGAGI (reference sequence). CDR3 amino acids: CASSDTYEQYF. The CDR3 DNA follows: TGTGCCAGCAGCGACACTTACGAGCAGTACTTC.

The chain links TRBV5-1 to TRBJ2-2, with 12 bases lining up with TRBD2. The J segment lost 3 bases and the V segment lost 5 bases, leaving 8 bases of the junction unmatched. Germline CDR1 and CDR2: SGHRS and YFSETQ. CDR3 length: 17 residues. The CDR3 DNA reads TGCGCCAGCAGTAAGACTAGCGGGAGTGTGTACACCGGGGAGCTGTTTTTT. Amino acid sequence: CASSKTSGSVYTGELFF.

This sequence joins TRBV28 and TRBJ2-7; the D gene is possibly TRBD2 (5 bases). The V gene lost 5 bases and the J gene lost 0 bases, with 17 bases spanning the gap. Per germline, CDR1 MDHEN and CDR2 SYDVKM. The CDR3 consists of 16 residues. The CDR3 loop reads CASSLEGGGPSYEQYF. The CDR3, as DNA: TGTGCCAGCAGTCTTGAGGGTGGTGGACCCTCCTACGAGCAGTACTTC. Variable domain in full (rest from reference TRBV28 and TRBJ2-7): DVKVTQSSRYLVKRTGEKVFLECVQDMDHENMFWYRQDPGLGLRLIYFSYDVKMKEKGDIPEGYSVSREKKERFSLILESASTNQTSMYLCASSLEGGGPSYEQYFGPGTRLTVT.

This chain's CDR3 is CASKTEGPRRTGNEQFF. DNA for the CDR3: TGTGCCAGCAAAACGGAAGGACCTCGCCGGACAGGGAATGAGCAGTTCTTC. This chain joins TRBV2 and TRBJ2-1, with TRBD1 identical over 8 bases. Germline V gene data show CDR1 as SNHLY and CDR2 as FYNNEI. Trimming removed 7 bases from V and 7 bases from J; junction bases left unmatched: 18. This CDR3 has 17 residues.

This clone is classed as medium-sized. The V gene is TRBV7-9, the J gene TRBJ2-6; 8 bases map to TRBD2. The germline V gene has CDR1 SEHNR and CDR2 FQNEAQ (reference sequence). This CDR3 region has 16 residues. The J segment lost 3 bases and the V segment lost 5 bases, leaving 6 bases of the junction unmatched. CDR3 amino acids: CASSHRGGLGANVLTF. The CDR3 DNA reads TGTGCCAGCAGCCACCGCGGGGGGCTTGGGGCCAACGTCCTGACTTTC.

The DNA of the CDR3 is TGCGCCAGCAGTCCAACCAACGAGCAGTACTTC. Amino acids: CASSPTNEQYF. The J gene is TRBJ2-5, the V gene TRBV23-1; D call uncertain. With the DNA end fitting TRBJ2-7 better, the J assignment may be wrong. TRBV23-1 is annotated as an ORF whose role is uncertain. There are 11 residues in the CDR3.

The chain has TRBV7-9 and TRBJ1-4, with 7 bases lining up with TRBD1. The CDR3 sequence is 17 residues long. Germline-derived CDR1 and CDR2 are SEHNR and FQNEAQ (reference sequence). Losses at the gene ends were 3 bases for V and 0 bases for J; bases not matched to a gene: 7. This CDR3 reads CASSLGDSSATNEKLFF. CDR3 sequence (DNA): TGTGCCAGCAGCTTGGGGGACAGCTCCGCAACTAATGAAAAACTGTTTTTT.

This chain connects TRBV27 to TRBJ2-7; possibly TRBD1 for D (5 bases). Germline CDR1 is MNHEY and CDR2 is SMNVEV (reference sequence). V lost 3 bases and J 0 bases, leaving 6 bases between the germline ends. This CDR3 has 13 amino acids. CDR3 loop: CASSFGHSYEQYF. The CDR3 coding sequence is TGTGCCAGCAGTTTTGGACACTCCTACGAGCAGTACTTC.

This clone was recorded a few times. V is TRBV6-6 and J is TRBJ2-5; TRBD2 is a possible D gene (6 bases). Trimming removed 4 bases at V and 2 bases at J, with 11 bases between. Germline V gene lookup returns CDR1 MNHNY and CDR2 SVGAGI (reference sequence). This CDR3 contains 14 residues. Written as DNA, the CDR3 is TGTGCCAGCAGTTCCCTCGGAGGGCAAGAGACCCAGTACTTC. Translating gives CASSSLGGQETQYF.

This rearrangement joins TRBV4-2 to TRBJ2-7, with 8 bases fitting TRBD2. The junction had 17 bases not matched to a gene; V was cut back by 2 bases and J by 5 bases. The CDR3 is 18 amino acids. CDR1 and CDR2 from the germline V gene are LGHNA and YNFKEQ. For the CDR3, the DNA is TGTGCCAGCAGCCAACTGTCCGAAAGCGGGGGAGGTGTAGACGAGCAGTACTTC. It encodes CASSQLSESGGGVDEQYF.

The V and J genes are TRBV7-8 and TRBJ2-7, with a weak D call TRBD1 (6 bases). Germline V gene data show CDR1 as SGHVS and CDR2 as FQNEAQ. Trimming left V 8 bases short and J 6 bases short, with 14 bases between. This CDR3 spans 12 amino acids. The CDR3 loop is CASGAGDSEQYF. Written as DNA, the CDR3 is TGTGCCAGCGGCGCAGGGGATAGCGAGCAGTACTTC.